These T cell receptor beta chains were read from a single sample in a study of cytomegalovirus exposure and HLA in healthy donors. Sequenced by immunoSEQ multiplex PCR; TCRdb stores in-frame clones only, minus some. The data show approximately 150,000 clones, 85% seen once. Material for sequencing was PBMCs. The receptors derive from a man younger than 45 in good health and CMV-seropositive. Both conserved end residues are trimmed from each CDR3. The order of the fields is V gene, D gene, CDR3 protein. D genes are given only for firm matches.

TRBV27 - ASSLTPNEQF
TRBV2 TRBD1 ASSEGQGLITDTQY
TRBV27 - ASSLLQGNTGELF
TRBV6-1 - ASTTGGDGGYEQY
TRBV7-7 - ASSFGRTSTDTQY
TRBV5-8 TRBD1 ASSFPGGANQPQH
TRBV27 TRBD1 ASSQGAGGYT
TRBV18 TRBD1 ASSPGQESLGQY
TRBV7-2 TRBD2 ASSFTSEPSYEQY
TRBV2 - ASSAERHSYGYT
TRBV9 TRBD1 ASSQTGKDQPQH
TRBV9 - ASSVEGGGTTMNTEAF
TRBV29-1 - SGVRDTDYGYT
TRBV5-1 - ASSLLVEAQETQY
TRBV11-2 - ASSLEGGLAHEQY
TRBV5-8 - ASSSVIANTEAF
TRBV5-1 - ASSLEQGSYGYT
TRBV19 - ASSRQGYVYSNQPQH
TRBV7-3 - ASSPTRTGELF
TRBV21-1 - ASSRLAGGRNEQY
TRBV2 - ASSDREDIQY
TRBV10-1 - ASAASRPNTGELF
TRBV7-9 - ASSNQVAARRLEQY
TRBV2 - ASSAPGSGNTIY
TRBV18 - ASSLGIGGGSTDTQY
TRBV6-4 TRBD1 ASRPGGDRTSNQPQH
TRBV19 TRBD2 ASSISSGGYNEQF
TRBV5-1 TRBD1 ASSLAGTGGYEQY
TRBV18 - ASSPFSEQTHEQF
TRBV4-1 - ASSQTPSAGAFEGYT
TRBV7-2 TRBD2 ASSAAGTSIYEQY
TRBV5-1 - ASREPGNTIY
TRBV27 - ASSPTRRDYYGYT
TRBV6-5 TRBD1 ASSSSGTGGTEAF
TRBV5-1 TRBD1 ASSPQGTVYEQY
TRBV2 - ASSLTDYEQY
TRBV6-6 - ASSYARDSRDQPQH
TRBV4-3 - ASSQDGSSGFNEQF
TRBV5-3 - ARSRIPGIYEQY
TRBV6-5 - ASSPSSGRTDTQY
TRBV11-3 TRBD1 ASSLKTGVEQY
TRBV4-3 - ASSQGRQGTDTQY
TRBV25-1 - ASSDSDFNYGYT
TRBV19 - ASSASGRRDTEAF
TRBV6-6 TRBD2 ASSYSTSGFQETQY